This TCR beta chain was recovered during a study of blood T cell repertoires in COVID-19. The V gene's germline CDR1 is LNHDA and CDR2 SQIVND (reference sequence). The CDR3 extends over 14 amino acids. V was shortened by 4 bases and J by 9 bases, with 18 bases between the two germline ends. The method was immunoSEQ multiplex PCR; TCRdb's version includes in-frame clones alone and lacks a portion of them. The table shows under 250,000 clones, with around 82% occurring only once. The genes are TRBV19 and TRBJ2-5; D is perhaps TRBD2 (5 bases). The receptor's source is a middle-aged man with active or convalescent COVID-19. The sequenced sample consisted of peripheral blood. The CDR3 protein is CASSSQEVFGAQYF. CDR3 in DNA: TGTGCCAGTAGTAGCCAGGAAGTATTCGGGGCCCAGTACTTC.